This section outlines one T cell receptor (beta chain) sequence together with its context. From germline, CDR1 is SNHLY and CDR2 FYNNEI. J lost 2 bases, V lost 2 bases, and 3 bases had no gene match. The CDR3 runs 16 residues. Methods used by the authors: Estimated nucleated cell counts came from reference gene primer amplification. Repertoires were generated with immunoSEQ multiplex PCR, while TCRdb's copy carries only in-frame clones and drops some. V, J and clone size were drawn from that table, and D and trimming were deduced from the DNA. The table lists under 350,000 clones, approximately 85% of them singletons. This sample stems from a study of blood T cell repertoires in COVID-19.

Sequenced input: peripheral blood. This sequence originates from a human donor in a cohort sampled during active COVID-19. The V gene is TRBV2, the J gene TRBJ2-2; 9 positions agree with TRBD1. CDR3 loop: CASSERDRVNTGELFF. The CDR3 nucleotides read TGTGCCAGCAGTGAAAGGGACAGGGTAAACACCGGGGAGCTGTTTTTT.